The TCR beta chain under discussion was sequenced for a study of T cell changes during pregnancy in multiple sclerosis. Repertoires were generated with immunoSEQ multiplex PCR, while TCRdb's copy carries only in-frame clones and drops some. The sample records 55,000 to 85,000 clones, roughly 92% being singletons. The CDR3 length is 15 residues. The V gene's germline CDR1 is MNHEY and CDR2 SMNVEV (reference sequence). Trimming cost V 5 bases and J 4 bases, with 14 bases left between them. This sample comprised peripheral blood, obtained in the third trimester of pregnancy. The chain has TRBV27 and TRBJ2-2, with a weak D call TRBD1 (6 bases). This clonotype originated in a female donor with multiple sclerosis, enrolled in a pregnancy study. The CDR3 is CASSPYRVGTGELFF. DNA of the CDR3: TGTGCCAGCAGTCCATACAGGGTGGGCACCGGGGAGCTGTTTTTT.